A single sample gave rise to the 24 T cell receptor beta chains below, sequenced in a study of radiation and T cells in renal cell carcinoma. The protocol was immunoSEQ multiplex PCR, while the TCRdb copy is restricted to in-frame clones and leaves out a portion. The sample has about 130,000 clones; around 85% are singletons. Noted time point: blood 2 weeks post-SBRT. The treatment: 15 Gy SBRT to primary tumor, nephrectomy 4 weeks later. Source: blood, taken from a patient whose treatment included radiotherapy and nephrectomy. All receptors derive from a man between 50 and 59 years old with renal cell carcinoma.

Only a few counts were recorded for this clone. The chain links TRBV30 to TRBJ1-1; 8 nucleotides match TRBD1. Looked up from germline, CDR1 is GTSNPN and CDR2 is SVGIG (reference sequence). V shed 3 bases, J shed 10 bases, and the junction held 4 bases outside the gene matches. The CDR3 has 11 residues. The CDR3 is CAWSTGTGAFF. CDR3 DNA: TGTGCCTGGAGCACCGGGACAGGAGCTTTCTTT.

The chain uses TRBV5-1 and TRBJ2-7, with TRBD1 matching 8 bases. Germline assignment: CDR1 SGHRS and CDR2 YFSETQ. CDR3 size: 15 residues. J lost 6 bases, V lost 3 bases, and 11 bases had no gene match. The CDR3 DNA reads TGCGCCAGCAGCTCGCAAGGACAGGGAAGCGGCGAGCAGTACTTC. Its protein is CASSSQGQGSGEQYF. Using reference TRBV5-1 and TRBJ2-7 for the parts outside the CDR3, the full variable domain is KAGVTQTPRYLIKTRGQQVTLSCSPISGHRSVSWYQQTPGQGLQFLFEYFSETQRNKGNFPGRFSGRQFSNSRSEMNVSTLELGDSALYLCASSSQGQGSGEQYFGPGTRLTVT.

The count of this clone is one. The chain carries TRBV4-1 and TRBJ2-1, with 9 bases fitting TRBD1. The V gene's germline CDR1 is MGHRA and CDR2 YSYEKL. Germline trimming cut 4 bases from V and 4 bases from J; bases unmatched to any gene: 5. The CDR3 extends over 15 amino acids. The CDR3 DNA follows: TGCGCCAGCAGCCCTGGGACAGGGTGGTACAATGAGCAGTTCTTC. It translates to CASSPGTGWYNEQFF.

The chain combines TRBV4-1 with TRBJ1-2, with 8 bases fitting TRBD1. Per germline, CDR1 MGHRA and CDR2 YSYEKL. The CDR3 sequence is 15 residues long. V dropped 0 bases and J dropped 8; count of bases not matched to a gene: 8. In DNA form, the CDR3 reads TGCGCCAGCAGCCAAGAAGGCCAGGGGGCGATGGGCTACACCTTC. It encodes CASSQEGQGAMGYTF.

The chain couples TRBV9 to TRBJ2-2; D not resolved. Germline CDR1 is SGDLS and CDR2 is YYNGEE. Trimming pared 3 bases from V and 4 bases from J, leaving 10 bases between. CDR3 size: 14 residues. CDR3 region: CASSGDPSTGELFF. In nucleotides, the CDR3 is TGTGCCAGCAGCGGCGACCCTTCCACCGGGGAGCTGTTTTTT.

The J gene is TRBJ2-2, the V gene TRBV27, with D possibly TRBD1 on 5 matching bases. Germline assignment: CDR1 MNHEY and CDR2 SMNVEV (reference sequence). The CDR3 contains 14 residues. Between the trimmed V and J ends, which lost 6 bases and 3 bases, there was a span of 11 bases. The DNA of the CDR3 is TGTGCCAGCAGCCTTGACAGCCACACCGGGGAGCTGTTTTTT. This codes for CASSLDSHTGELFF.

J is TRBJ2-5 and V is TRBV13; TRBD2 matches at 8 bases. The CDR3 extends over 18 amino acids. V was pared by 5 bases and J by 5 bases, with 19 bases of the junction left unmatched. Germline CDR1 is PRHDT and CDR2 is FYEKMQ (reference sequence). The CDR3 here is CASSLLPLVAGGQETQYF. DNA of the CDR3: TGTGCCAGCAGCCTCCTACCCCTCGTTGCGGGGGGCCAGGAGACCCAGTACTTC.

This chain uses TRBV2 with TRBJ1-2; TRBD1 is a possible D gene (6 bases). V lost 1 base and J lost 1, with 22 bases in between. This CDR3 comprises 19 residues. Germline V CDR1 and CDR2: SNHLY, FYNNEI. The CDR3 nucleotides are TGTGCCAGCAGTGAAGTAGGGTTCAGGGGCCCCACCGATAACTATGGCTACACCTTC. Amino acids: CASSEVGFRGPTDNYGYTF.

V usage is TRBV6-6 and J usage is TRBJ2-1; 9 nucleotides align to TRBD2. Trimming cost V 2 bases and J 10 bases; bases outside gene matches: 12. Germline-derived CDR1 and CDR2 are MNHNY and SVGAGI (reference sequence). This CDR3 is built from 16 residues. The CDR3 loop is CASSYPQLAGVFEQFF. CDR3 nucleotides: TGTGCCAGCAGTTACCCCCAACTAGCGGGCGTCTTCGAGCAGTTCTTC.

V and J are TRBV5-1 and TRBJ2-1; D uncertain. The germline V gene has CDR1 SGHRS and CDR2 YFSETQ. This CDR3 has 12 residues. V was trimmed by 4 bases and J by 7 bases, leaving 9 bases between them. The CDR3 protein is CASSRDFNEQFF. CDR3 nucleotide sequence: TGCGCCAGCAGCAGGGATTTTAATGAGCAGTTCTTC. Using reference TRBV5-1 and TRBJ2-1 for the parts outside the CDR3, the full variable domain is KAGVTQTPRYLIKTRGQQVTLSCSPISGHRSVSWYQQTPGQGLQFLFEYFSETQRNKGNFPGRFSGRQFSNSRSEMNVSTLELGDSALYLCASSRDFNEQFFGPGTRLTVL.

The V gene is TRBV11-3, the J gene TRBJ2-1; the D is unclear. Germline values: CDR1 SGHNT, CDR2 YENEEA. The V end lost 1 base, the J end lost 8 bases, and 6 bases lay between the germline ends. CDR3 size: 12 residues. The CDR3 region has the DNA TGTGCCAGCAGCTTAGGTAGGGATGAGCAGTTCTTC. This translates into CASSLGRDEQFF.

The chain employs TRBV30 and TRBJ1-6; D not resolved. Between the trimmed V and J ends, which lost 7 bases and 8 bases, there was a span of 15 bases. Germline V CDR1 and CDR2: GTSNPN, SVGIG (reference sequence). This CDR3 contains 13 residues. CDR3 nucleotide sequence: TGTGCCTCGGAAACAGTCGGGTATTCACCCCTCCACTTT. Protein sequence: CASETVGYSPLHF.

This chain joins TRBV10-1 and TRBJ1-2, with D perhaps TRBD1 (6 bases). Trimming pared 8 bases from V and 5 bases from J, leaving 21 bases between. CDR1 is WNHNN and CDR2 is SYGVQD in the germline V gene (reference sequence). This CDR3 region has 15 residues. The CDR3 loop reads CASVKGVPPFYGYTF. Here the CDR3 DNA reads TGCGCCAGCGTTAAGGGGGTCCCTCCCTTTTATGGCTACACCTTC.

The J gene is TRBJ1-6, the V gene TRBV6-1, with TRBD1 matching over 7 bases. Germline V gene sequence: CDR1 MNHNS, CDR2 SASEGT. Losses at the gene ends were 2 bases for V and 9 bases for J; bases not matched to a gene: 7. The CDR3 totals 15 residues. The CDR3 sequence is CASSELAGGISPLHF. CDR3 in DNA: TGTGCCAGCAGTGAATTAGCAGGGGGTATTTCACCCCTCCACTTT.

The V call is TRBV4-1, the J call TRBJ2-2; 10 positions agree with TRBD2. Germline lookup yields CDR1 MGHRA and CDR2 YSYEKL. The CDR3 contains 17 residues. J gave up 7 bases and V 1 base, and 9 bases lay outside the gene matches. The CDR3 loop is CASSQASGGADDGELFF. CDR3 nucleotides: TGCGCCAGCAGCCAAGCAAGCGGGGGGGCCGATGACGGGGAGCTGTTTTTT.

V and J are TRBV7-8 and TRBJ2-2, with 7 bases fitting TRBD2. The germline V gene encodes CDR1 SGHVS and CDR2 FQNEAQ. This CDR3 is 17 amino acids long. V lost 5 bases and J lost 0; bases outside the gene matches: 9. In DNA form, the CDR3 reads TGTGCCAGCAGCCCGCCGGGGGAGGGAACGAACACCGGGGAGCTGTTTTTT. It encodes CASSPPGEGTNTGELFF. The complete variable domain, with remaining parts taken from reference TRBV7-8 and TRBJ2-2, reads GAGVSQSPRYKVAKRGQDVALRCDPISGHVSLFWYQQALGQGPEFLTYFQNEAQLDKSGLPSDRFFAERPEGSVSTLKIQRTQQEDSAVYLCASSPPGEGTNTGELFFGEGSRLTVL.

V usage is TRBV9 and J usage is TRBJ1-2; 10 bases match TRBD1. CDR1 SGDLS and CDR2 YYNGEE come from the germline V gene. Unmatched junction bases numbered 10, after V lost 3 bases and J lost 8 bases. The CDR3 sequence is 15 residues long. The CDR3: CASSELTGTGVGYTF. In DNA, the CDR3 is TGTGCCAGCAGCGAACTGACCGGGACAGGGGTCGGCTACACCTTC.

Here the CDR3 DNA reads TGTGCCAGCAGCTGGGGACAGGGCCAAAATGAAAAACTGTTTTTT. This codes for CASSWGQGQNEKLFF. The chain joins TRBV5-8 to TRBJ1-4; TRBD1 matches at 9 bases. This CDR3 is 15 amino acids long. With V trimmed by 3 bases and J by 5 bases, 5 bases remained unmatched. Germline V gene sequence: CDR1 SGHTS, CDR2 YDEGEE.

This CDR3 reads CASTPGGNYGYTF. CDR3 DNA: TGTGCCAGCACCCCAGGGGGTAACTATGGCTACACCTTC. This rearrangement joins TRBV7-2 to TRBJ1-2; TRBD1 matches 7 bases. With 7 bases clipped from V and 1 base from J, the junction kept 3 bases outside the gene matches. Germline V gives CDR1 SGHTA, CDR2 FQGNSA. The CDR3 is 13 residues long.

Of note for this clone: At one end, the junction sequence differs from germline, possibly due to a read error. The rearrangement uses TRBV2 and TRBJ1-5; no firm D call. This CDR3 comprises 14 residues. The germline V gene encodes CDR1 SNHLY and CDR2 FYNNEI. The CDR3 DNA reads as TGTGCCAGCAGTGGGTCTAGAGGCGAGCAGCTCCAGCATTTT. Translated: CASSGSRGEQLQHF.

This chain joins TRBV30 and TRBJ2-1; a weak D match, TRBD2 (5 bases). Trimming removed 1 base at V and 10 bases at J, with 17 bases between. From germline, CDR1 is GTSNPN and CDR2 SVGIG (reference sequence). The CDR3 is 14 amino acids. For the CDR3, the DNA is TGTGCCTGGAGTGAAGCTAGCTGGTCGTGGGAGCAGTTCTTC. Translated, it gives CAWSEASWSWEQFF. The variable domain in full, completed from reference TRBV30 and TRBJ2-1, reads SQTIHQWPATLVQPVGSPLSLECTVEGTSNPNLYWYRQAAGRGLQLLFYSVGIGQISSEVPQNLSASRPQDRQFILSSKKLLLSDSGFYLCAWSEASWSWEQFFGPGTRLTVL.

The chain recombines TRBV4-1 with TRBJ1-4; the match to TRBD1 covers 8 bases. The CDR3 totals 18 residues. With V trimmed by 1 base and J by 2 bases, 9 bases remained unmatched. Germline CDR1 MGHRA, CDR2 YSYEKL. CDR3 sequence (DNA): TGCGCCAGCAGCCAAGCAACTAATACAGGGGGTACTAATGAAAAACTGTTTTTT. Translation gives CASSQATNTGGTNEKLFF.

The chain has TRBV5-1 and TRBJ2-7, with 7 bases matching TRBD2. The J segment lost 0 bases and the V segment lost 7 bases, leaving 1 base of the junction unmatched. Per the germline V gene, CDR1 is SGHRS and CDR2 is YFSETQ. The CDR3 spans 12 residues. CDR3 in amino acids: CASGEGSYEQYF. The CDR3 nucleotides are TGCGCCAGCGGGGAGGGCTCCTACGAGCAGTACTTC.

The chain employs TRBV7-2 and TRBJ2-1; 7 bases line up with TRBD1. After removal of 4 bases from V and 9 bases from J, the junction contained 6 bases not matched to a gene. CDR1 and CDR2 (germline): SGHTA, FQGNSA. This CDR3 contains 13 residues. This chain's CDR3 is CASSSGQTGEQFF. The CDR3 DNA follows: TGTGCCAGCAGCTCGGGACAGACAGGTGAGCAGTTCTTC.